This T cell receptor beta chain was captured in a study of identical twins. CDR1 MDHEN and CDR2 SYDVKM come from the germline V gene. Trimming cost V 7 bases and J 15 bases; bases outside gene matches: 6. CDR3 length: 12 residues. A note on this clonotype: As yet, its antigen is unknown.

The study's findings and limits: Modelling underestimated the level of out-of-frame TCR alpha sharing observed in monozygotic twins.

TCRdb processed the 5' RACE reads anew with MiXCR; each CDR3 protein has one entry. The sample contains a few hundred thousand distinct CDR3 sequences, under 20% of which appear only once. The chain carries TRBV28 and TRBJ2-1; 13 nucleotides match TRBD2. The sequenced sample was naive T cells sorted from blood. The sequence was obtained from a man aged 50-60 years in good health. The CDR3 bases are TGTGCCAGCACCCGACTAGCGGGAGGTGCGTTCTTC. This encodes CASTRLAGGAFF.